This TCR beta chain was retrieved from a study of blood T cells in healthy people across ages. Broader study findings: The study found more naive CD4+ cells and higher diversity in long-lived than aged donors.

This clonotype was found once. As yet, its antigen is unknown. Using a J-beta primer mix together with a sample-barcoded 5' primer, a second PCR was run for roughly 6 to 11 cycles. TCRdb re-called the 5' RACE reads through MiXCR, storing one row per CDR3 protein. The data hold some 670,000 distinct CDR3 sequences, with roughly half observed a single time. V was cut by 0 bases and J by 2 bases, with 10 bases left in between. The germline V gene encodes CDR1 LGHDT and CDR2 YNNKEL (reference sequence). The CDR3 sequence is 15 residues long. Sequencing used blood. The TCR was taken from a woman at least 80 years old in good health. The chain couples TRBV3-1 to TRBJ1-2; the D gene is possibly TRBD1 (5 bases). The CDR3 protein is CASSQDLGRNYGYTF. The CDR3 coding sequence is TGTGCCAGCAGCCAAGATCTGGGACGAAACTATGGCTACACCTTC.